This T cell receptor beta chain was profiled in a study of PD-1 blockade in classical Hodgkin lymphoma. The assay was immunoSEQ multiplex PCR, and TCRdb's table has in-frame clones only and misses some. The repertoire has over 20,000 clones, around 84% of them found once; the top ten carry about 1.8%. Whole-study results and caveats: Patients were excluded if nivolumab began under 1 year after ASCT (the autologous transplant).

As regards this clone: The target antigen is unknown.

The CDR3 consists of 16 residues. The V gene's germline CDR1 is SGHTA and CDR2 FQGTGA. Between the trimmed V and J ends, which lost 4 bases and 3 bases, there was a span of 19 bases. Patients all relapsed after autologous stem cell transplantation, and there was variation in brentuximab vedotin exposure. Out of thawed PBMCs, magnetic negative selection purified CD4+ T cells. Complete response, partial response or progressive disease constituted the best response categories observed. The chain is built from TRBV7-3 and TRBJ2-7; possibly TRBD1 for D (6 bases). Sequenced here: CD4+ T cells from blood, sampled at baseline. The TCR comes from a human donor with classical Hodgkin lymphoma. CDR3 residues: CASSSQSPGQIYEQYF. Written as DNA, the CDR3 is TGTGCCAGCAGCTCTCAGTCCCCCGGACAGATCTACGAGCAGTACTTC.